This TCR beta chain was sequenced during a study of T-cell reconstitution after alpha-beta-depleted transplantation in children. Notes on the study in general: Expanded clones from the graft, numbering several hundred, reportedly supplied alpha-beta T cells about two months after transplant. Among T cells one year after transplant, newly produced cells accounted for most counts and diversity.

This clonotype was seen ten or more times. Its antigen remains unknown. Unique molecular identifiers featured in how the TCRbeta library was prepared. TCRdb itself ran the PCR reads through MiXCR, one entry per CDR3 protein. The sample includes about 98,000 distinct CDR3 sequences, more than 20% of them seen just once. The CDR3 has 13 residues. Germline values: CDR1 ENHRY, CDR2 SYGVKD. Trimming cost V 10 bases and J 8 bases; bases outside gene matches: 11. The chain couples TRBV10-3 to TRBJ2-1; 7 bases are shared with TRBD2. The sequence was collected from a boy aged 2 to 10 with acute lymphoblastic leukemia, due to receive a stem cell transplant. Specimen: PBMCs, collected before TCRalphabeta/CD19-depleted stem cell transplant. CDR3: CATSTWAGDEQFF. The DNA of the CDR3 is TGTGCCACCAGCACTTGGGCGGGAGATGAGCAGTTCTTC.